This T cell receptor beta chain was captured in a study of early T cells in non-severe SARS-CoV-2 infection. Unique molecular identifier tags were affixed to discrete cDNA molecules. TCRdb recomputed calls from the 5' RACE reads with MiXCR, one row per CDR3 protein. The repertoire holds around 70,000 distinct CDR3 sequences, with approximately 11% as singletons. The sample holds one count of this clonotype. The CDR3 spans 18 residues. This sequence was found in an adult who was a healthcare worker with PCR-confirmed SARS-CoV-2 infection or an uninfected control (not recorded which). The sample taken for sequencing was whole blood. The chain employs TRBV12-2 and TRBJ2-2; TRBD1, the D gene given by the table, was not confirmed from the DNA. TRBV12-2 is labeled a pseudogene. In nucleotides, the CDR3 is TGTGCAAGTCGCCCTAACCCCAGACAGGGGGTCTACACCGGGGAGCTGTTTTTT. Protein sequence: CASRPNPRQGVYTGELFF.